The T cell receptor (beta chain) under discussion was sequenced for a study of T cell repertoires in cytomegalovirus infection. As for the study in general: TCR beta signatures that were public indicated CMV infection and matching HLA type. Whole-study results and caveats: It was HLA-C-restricted CMV-specific TCR beta clonotypes that dominated the response ex vivo. Public TCR beta family frequency separated CMV-and-HLA carriers, including in an independent cohort.

This clonotype was found many times. Its target is not known. TCRdb called the reads again in MiXCR, with one record for every CDR3 protein. The sample yields 250,000 or so distinct CDR3 sequences, about a sixth seen once. V lost 0 bases to trimming and J lost 1 base, with 10 bases between them. CDR3 length equals 14 residues. Germline V gene sequence: CDR1 DFQATT, CDR2 SNEGSKA (reference sequence). The sequencing input was CD8+ T cells from PBMCs. The receptor's source is a human donor in good health (CMV status not recorded). Some clones in this sample may be carry-over from other donors' samples. The gene calls are TRBV20-1 and TRBJ2-7, with D perhaps matching TRBD1 or TRBD2 (6 bases each). CDR3 region: CSAREQGRSYEQYF. The CDR3 nucleotides read TGCAGTGCTAGAGAGCAGGGGAGGTCCTACGAGCAGTACTTC.